The clone carrying this T cell receptor beta chain has just a few counts. Its antigen is unidentified. The data derive from a study of beta chain features in type 1 diabetes. This CDR3 contains 15 residues. V lost 5 bases, J lost 8 bases, and 10 bases stayed unmatched. CDR1 LGHNA and CDR2 YSLEER come from the germline V gene. TCRB transcripts that were expressed got sequenced, as all of the isolated RNA had been reverse transcribed. Measured with immunoSEQ multiplex PCR; TCRdb has only the in-frame clones, and not every one. Of about 150,000 clones listed, about 9.1% are singletons. Study-level results: In comparison with healthy donors, patients had naive, central memory and Treg TCRB repertoires that appeared more similar. A pattern of fewer insertions and more deletions at VDJ junctions was seen in type 1 diabetes patients. Sequencing used cDNA, and cells with high TCR expression could therefore be over-represented.

The chain joins TRBV4-3 to TRBJ2-1; 9 bases fit TRBD2. The TCR sequence derives from a woman between 18 and 29 years old in good health. The sample consisted of central memory CD4+ T cells from blood. CDR3 in amino acids: CASSVRGGGAYEQFF. DNA for the CDR3: TGCGCCAGCAGCGTGAGAGGCGGGGGGGCCTATGAGCAGTTCTTC.